This T cell receptor beta chain was recorded in a study of TIL therapy for anti-PD-1-resistant metastatic lung cancer. Study-wide background: By whole-exome sequencing, median non-synonymous tumor mutation burden was around 1.4 mutations per megabase.

CDR1 and CDR2 from the germline V gene are GTSNPN and SVGIG (reference sequence). The V end was cut by 1 base, the J end by 9 bases, with 7 bases between. CDR3 length: 10 amino acids. The time point denotes: pre-treatment sample, taken before nivolumab and TIL therapy. Pleural nodules or supraclavicular lymph nodes made up most of the excised metastases sampled. Patients were adults with stage 4 NSCLC. Sequencing used immunoSEQ v3. Measured with immunoSEQ multiplex PCR; TCRdb has only the in-frame clones, and not every one. The data show about 26,000 clones, approximately 63% seen once. The sequence was obtained from a woman between 30 and 80 years old with non-small cell lung cancer. The source was tumor tissue, collected at baseline. The rearrangement uses TRBV30 and TRBJ2-7; D is unresolved. In nucleotides, the CDR3 is TGTGCCTGGAGTGGCCCCGTGCAGTACTTC. It codes for CAWSGPVQYF.